This T cell receptor (beta chain) was profiled in a study of T cell responses to AZD1222 COVID-19 vaccine. Study-wide points: Donors skewed white British and female; clonal diversity was possibly underestimated.

Sequenced by immunoSEQ multiplex PCR; TCRdb stores in-frame clones only, minus some. The table lists 50,000 or so clones, about 91% of them singletons. Second doses that came at about 4 or about 12 weeks were put together. The CDR3 totals 16 residues. V was shortened by 0 bases and J by 2 bases, with 13 bases between the two germline ends. Per the germline V gene, CDR1 is SGHTS and CDR2 is YDEGEE. A note on this clone: What it recognizes is unknown.

The clonotype originates from an adult who received the AZD1222 COVID-19 vaccine. The source material was peripheral blood, sampled 28 days after the second AZD1222 dose. V is TRBV5-8 and J is TRBJ2-3; TRBD2 is a possible D gene (6 bases). The CDR3 coding sequence is TGTGCCAGCAGCTTGGCCAGGGTAGCGGACACAGATACGCAGTATTTT. It encodes CASSLARVADTDTQYF.